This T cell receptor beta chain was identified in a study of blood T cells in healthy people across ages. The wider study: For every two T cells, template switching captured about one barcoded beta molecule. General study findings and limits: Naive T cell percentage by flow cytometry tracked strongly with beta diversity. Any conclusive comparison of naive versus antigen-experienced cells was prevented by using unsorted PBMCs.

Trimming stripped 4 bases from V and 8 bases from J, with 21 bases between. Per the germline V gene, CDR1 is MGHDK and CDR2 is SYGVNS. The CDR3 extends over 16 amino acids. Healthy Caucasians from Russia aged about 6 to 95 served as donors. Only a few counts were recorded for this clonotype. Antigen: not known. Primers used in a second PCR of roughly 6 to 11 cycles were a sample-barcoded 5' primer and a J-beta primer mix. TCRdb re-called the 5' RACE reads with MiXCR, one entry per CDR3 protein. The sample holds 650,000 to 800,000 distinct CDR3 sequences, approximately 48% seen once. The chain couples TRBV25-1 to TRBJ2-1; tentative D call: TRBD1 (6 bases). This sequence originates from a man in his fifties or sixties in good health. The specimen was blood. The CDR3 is CASSVAQGVVGDEQFF. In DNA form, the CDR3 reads TGTGCCAGCAGTGTAGCACAGGGAGTGGTGGGTGATGAGCAGTTCTTC.